These 2 T cell receptor beta chains were all obtained from the same sample, sequenced in a study of blood T cells in healthy people across ages. The authors ran a second PCR of roughly 6 to 11 cycles using a sample-barcoded 5' primer and a J-beta primer mix. TCRdb re-derived calls from the 5' RACE reads in MiXCR, one entry per CDR3 protein. The sample has under 700,000 distinct CDR3 sequences, 24% seen once. The data also belong to a second study, concerning T cells of mothers and their children.

The specimen sequenced was blood. These TCRs come from a boy younger than 18 in good health.

This clonotype occurred a few times. The genes are TRBV5-1 and TRBJ2-3, with 8 bases matching TRBD1. Germline V CDR1 and CDR2: SGHRS, YFSETQ. The CDR3 runs to 16 residues. V gave up 3 bases and J gave up 1 base; unmatched junction bases: 7. CDR3 loop: CASSYRQGMGTDTQYF. The CDR3 bases are TGCGCCAGCAGCTACCGACAGGGGATGGGCACAGATACGCAGTATTTT.

The J gene is TRBJ1-1, the V gene TRBV11-2; TRBD1 is a possible D gene (5 bases). With 3 bases removed from V and 0 bases from J, the gap between germline ends came to 17 bases. CDR1 is SGHAT and CDR2 is FQNNGV in the germline V gene. The CDR3 is 17 residues long. The CDR3 reads CASSFRQGKTLNTEAFF. In DNA, the CDR3 is TGTGCCAGCAGCTTCCGTCAGGGAAAAACTTTGAACACTGAAGCTTTCTTT.